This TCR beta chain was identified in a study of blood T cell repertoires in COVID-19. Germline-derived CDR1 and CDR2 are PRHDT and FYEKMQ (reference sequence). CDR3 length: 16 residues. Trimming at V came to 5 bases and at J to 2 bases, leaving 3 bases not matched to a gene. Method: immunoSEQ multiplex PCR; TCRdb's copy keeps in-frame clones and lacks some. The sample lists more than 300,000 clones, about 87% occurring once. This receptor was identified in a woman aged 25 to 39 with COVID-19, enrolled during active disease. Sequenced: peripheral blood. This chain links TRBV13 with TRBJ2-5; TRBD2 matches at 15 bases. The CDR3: CASSLGTSGGQETQYF. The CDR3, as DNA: TGTGCCAGCAGCCTGGGGACTAGCGGGGGGCAAGAGACCCAGTACTTC.